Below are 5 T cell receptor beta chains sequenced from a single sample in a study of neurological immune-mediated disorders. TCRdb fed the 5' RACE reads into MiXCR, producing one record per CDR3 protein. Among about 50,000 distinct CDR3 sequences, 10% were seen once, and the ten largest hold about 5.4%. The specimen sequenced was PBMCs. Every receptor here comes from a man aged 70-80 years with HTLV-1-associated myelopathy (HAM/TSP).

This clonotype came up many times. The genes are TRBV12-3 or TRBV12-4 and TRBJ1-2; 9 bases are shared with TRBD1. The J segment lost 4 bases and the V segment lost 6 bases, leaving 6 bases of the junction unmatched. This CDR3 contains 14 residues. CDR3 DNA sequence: TGTGCCAGCAGCCGAGGGACAGGGATCTATGGCTACACCTTC. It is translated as CASSRGTGIYGYTF.

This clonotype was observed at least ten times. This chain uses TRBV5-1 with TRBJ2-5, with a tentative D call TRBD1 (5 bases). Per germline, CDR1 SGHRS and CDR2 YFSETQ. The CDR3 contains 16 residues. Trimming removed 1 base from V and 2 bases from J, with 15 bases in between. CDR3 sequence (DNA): TGCGCCAGCAGCTTGTCCATTGGGGCCCTTCAAGAGACCCAGTACTTC. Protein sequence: CASSLSIGALQETQYF.

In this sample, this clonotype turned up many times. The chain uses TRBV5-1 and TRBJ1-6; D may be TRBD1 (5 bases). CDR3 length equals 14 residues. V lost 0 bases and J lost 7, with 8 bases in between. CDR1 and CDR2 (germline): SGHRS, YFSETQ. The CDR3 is CASSLGGQNSPLHF. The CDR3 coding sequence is TGCGCCAGCAGCTTGGGGGGCCAGAATTCACCCCTCCACTTT.

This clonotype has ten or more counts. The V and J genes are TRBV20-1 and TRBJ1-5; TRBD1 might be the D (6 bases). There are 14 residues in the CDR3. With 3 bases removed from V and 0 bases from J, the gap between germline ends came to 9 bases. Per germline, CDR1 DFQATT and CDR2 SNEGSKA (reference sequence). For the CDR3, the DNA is TGCAGTGCTAGTAAGGGGGGTAGCAATCAGCCCCAGCATTTT. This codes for CSASKGGSNQPQHF.

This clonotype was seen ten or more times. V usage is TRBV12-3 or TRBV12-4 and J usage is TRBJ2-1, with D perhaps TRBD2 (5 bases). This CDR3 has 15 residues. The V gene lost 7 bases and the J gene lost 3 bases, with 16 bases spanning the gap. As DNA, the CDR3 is TGTGCCAGCACCCCAACCGGCGGGTACTACAATGAGCAGTTCTTC. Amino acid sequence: CASTPTGGYYNEQFF.